These 28 T cell receptor beta chains originate from one sample sequenced in a study of T cell changes during pregnancy in multiple sclerosis. Profiling relied on immunoSEQ multiplex PCR, and the TCRdb table lists in-frame clones only, not all of them. In the table there are about 59,000 clones, about nine tenths of which are singletons. Sequenced here: peripheral blood, sampled in the second trimester of pregnancy. Receptors originate from a female donor in good health, enrolled as a control in a pregnancy study.

Concerning this clone itself: A junction end diverges from the germline sequence, so it may reflect a read error. V usage is TRBV7-7 and J usage is TRBJ2-2; D uncertain. This CDR3 is 13 amino acids long. Looked up from germline, CDR1 is SSHAT and CDR2 is FNYEAQ (reference sequence). For the CDR3, the DNA is TGTGCTAGCAGCGCAGGGAACACCGGGGAGCTGTTTTTT. Its translation is CASSAGNTGELFF.

The V and J genes are TRBV6-1 and TRBJ2-5, with 7 bases that match TRBD1. Germline assignment: CDR1 MNHNS and CDR2 SASEGT. The CDR3 contains 17 residues. V shed 4 bases, J shed 5 bases, and the junction held 16 bases outside the gene matches. DNA of the CDR3: TGTGCCAGCAGTGTTACACCTCCAGGGGGAAAAATGGAGACCCAGTACTTC. It yields the protein CASSVTPPGGKMETQYF.

V is TRBV29-1 and J is TRBJ2-2, with D perhaps TRBD2 (6 bases). V lost 6 bases and J lost 7, with 12 bases in between. Germline loops: CDR1 SQVTM, CDR2 ANQGSEA. This CDR3 comprises 12 residues. CDR3 nucleotide sequence: TGCAGCGTCGGTAGCGGTAACGGGGAGCTGTTTTTT. It specifies CSVGSGNGELFF.

This clone was detected only once. This chain links TRBV20-1 with TRBJ2-5; D is unclear. The germline V gene has CDR1 DFQATT and CDR2 SNEGSKA (reference sequence). There are 10 residues in the CDR3. The V end lost 5 bases, the J end lost 2 bases, and 3 bases lay between the germline ends. The CDR3 spells CSARQETQYF. DNA for the CDR3: TGCAGTGCTCGTCAAGAGACCCAGTACTTC.

This clone was seen a few times. J is TRBJ2-1 and V is TRBV7-2, with D possibly TRBD1 on 5 matching bases. V shed 1 base and J shed 5 bases, with 9 bases lying between them. CDR3 length: 14 amino acids. Germline V lookup: CDR1 SGHTA, CDR2 FQGNSA. The CDR3 spells CASSLGPGNNEQFF. The CDR3 DNA is TGTGCCAGCAGCTTAGGGCCAGGGAACAATGAGCAGTTCTTC.

The chain uses TRBV6-1 and TRBJ1-5; D possibly corresponds to TRBD1 (5 bases). V lost 4 bases to trimming and J lost 3 bases, with 7 bases between them. From germline, CDR1 is MNHNS and CDR2 SASEGT. This CDR3 has 13 residues. The CDR3 protein is CASSVGDNQPQHF. The DNA for the CDR3 is TGTGCCAGCAGTGTAGGGGACAATCAGCCCCAGCATTTT.

The J gene is TRBJ2-3, the V gene TRBV6-5; D not certain. Per the germline V gene, CDR1 is MNHEY and CDR2 is SVGAGI. The CDR3 has 15 amino acids. Trimming took 6 bases from V and 0 from J, leaving 13 bases between them. CDR3 nucleotide sequence: TGTGCCAGCAGCTCTGCGGATGGCAGCACAGATACGCAGTATTTT. It is translated as CASSSADGSTDTQYF.

The rearrangement joins TRBV11-3 to TRBJ2-3; D gene unclear. Deletions cut 1 base from V and 2 bases from J, with 7 bases between. The CDR3 is 14 amino acids. Germline CDR1 reads SGHNT; CDR2 reads YENEEA. The CDR3 loop is CASSLGGITDTQYF. CDR3 DNA sequence: TGTGCCAGCAGCTTAGGAGGCATCACAGATACGCAGTATTTT.

This clone came up once. The chain joins TRBV7-3 to TRBJ2-1; 13 nucleotides align to TRBD2. This CDR3 has 17 amino acids. Trimming took 5 bases from V and 4 from J; bases not matched to a gene: 8. Germline CDR1 and CDR2: SGHTA and FQGTGA. This CDR3 is CASSPRTSGSYYNEQFF. The DNA of the CDR3 is TGTGCCAGCAGCCCCCGGACTAGCGGGAGTTATTACAATGAGCAGTTCTTC.

This clone showed up just once. V is TRBV30 and J is TRBJ2-2, with D tentatively TRBD1 (6 bases). Trimming pared 0 bases from V and 2 bases from J, leaving 10 bases between. From germline, CDR1 is GTSNPN and CDR2 SVGIG (reference sequence). This CDR3 is built from 15 residues. CDR3 coding DNA: TGTGCCTGGAGTGTACTGGACAGAAACACCGGGGAGCTGTTTTTT. It encodes CAWSVLDRNTGELFF.

The chain is built from TRBV11-3 and TRBJ2-1; 7 bases match TRBD2. The CDR3 consists of 13 residues. CDR1 SGHNT and CDR2 YENEEA come from the germline V gene. V lost 1 base and J lost 13; bases outside the gene matches: 7. The DNA for the CDR3 is TGTGCCAGCAGCTTAGGAGGAGTAGCGGGCCAGTTCTTC. The encoded protein is CASSLGGVAGQFF.

The genes are TRBV28 and TRBJ1-2; D not resolved. The V end lost 6 bases, the J end lost 3 bases, and 14 bases lay between the germline ends. CDR1 and CDR2 (germline): MDHEN, SYDVKM. This CDR3 is 14 amino acids long. This CDR3 reads CASRRGNTYYGYTF. As DNA, the CDR3 is TGTGCCAGCAGGCGGGGTAACACTTACTATGGCTACACCTTC.

V and J are TRBV11-2 and TRBJ1-6; D gene uncertain. The CDR3 covers 12 residues. In germline, CDR1 is SGHAT, CDR2 FQNNGV. V was clipped by 6 bases and J by 10 bases, with 10 bases between them. Here the CDR3 DNA reads TGTGCCAGCAGAAACGGGTGGTCACCCCTCCACTTT. Translated, it gives CASRNGWSPLHF.

The V and J genes are TRBV5-1 and TRBJ2-7; D perhaps matches TRBD2 (7 bases). V was cut by 6 bases and J by 2 bases, with 18 bases left in between. Germline V gives CDR1 SGHRS, CDR2 YFSETQ. The CDR3 totals 15 residues. Here the CDR3 reads CASTPRGTNAYEQYF. CDR3 nucleotides: TGCGCCAGCACCCCAAGGGGGACTAACGCCTACGAGCAGTACTTC.

The chain uses TRBV27 and TRBJ1-1; unclear D gene. CDR1 is MNHEY, CDR2 SMNVEV, per germline (reference sequence). This CDR3 is 14 amino acids long. Trimming shortened V by 3 bases and J by 1 base, and 9 bases separated the two germline ends. In nucleotides, the CDR3 is TGTGCCAGCAGTTTGAGGCACCCGAACACTGAAGCTTTCTTT. Translation: CASSLRHPNTEAFF.

V gene TRBV11-3 combines with J gene TRBJ2-3; 10 bases line up with TRBD2. CDR3 length: 17 residues. V shed 7 bases and J 2 bases; nucleotides not matched to a gene: 12. The germline gives CDR1 SGHNT, CDR2 YENEEA. The CDR3 sequence is CASTTPLAGVPTDTQYF. The CDR3 coding sequence is TGTGCCAGCACCACCCCCCTAGCGGGAGTTCCCACAGATACGCAGTATTTT.

The chain uses TRBV6-5 and TRBJ1-2, with a weak D call TRBD1 (6 bases). V lost 4 bases, J lost 4 bases, and 13 bases lay in between. The germline V gene has CDR1 MNHEY and CDR2 SVGAGI. The CDR3 loop spans 14 amino acids. The CDR3 region is CASSSVGTTYGYTF. CDR3 DNA: TGTGCCAGCAGTTCCGTCGGGACAACCTATGGCTACACCTTC.

V and J are TRBV7-9 and TRBJ1-3; D perhaps matches TRBD1 (5 bases). The germline gives CDR1 SEHNR, CDR2 FQNEAQ (reference sequence). V lost 3 bases and J lost 5, with 11 bases in between. The CDR3 totals 14 residues. The CDR3, as DNA: TGTGCCAGCAGCTTCATAGGGGTGAGAAACACCATATATTTT. It yields the protein CASSFIGVRNTIYF.

This clone is a singleton in its sample. This chain joins TRBV11-2 and TRBJ2-1, with 7 nucleotides matching TRBD2. The ends lost 4 bases at V and 0 bases at J; junction bases unmatched: 12. The CDR3 spans 18 residues. CDR1 and CDR2 from the germline V gene are SGHAT and FQNNGV. The CDR3 nucleotides are TGTGCCAGCAGCTCAGGTTTTGCGGGAGTGAGCTCCTACAATGAGCAGTTCTTC. It encodes CASSSGFAGVSSYNEQFF.

The chain employs TRBV12-5 and TRBJ1-1; 7 bases fit TRBD1. V trimming: 1 base; J trimming: 4 bases; junction bases outside the gene matches: 6. The CDR3 covers 15 residues. Germline V gene data show CDR1 as LGHNT and CDR2 as FRNRAP. The CDR3 nucleotides read TGTGCTAGTGGTTTGGCGGGGACAGCAAGCACTGAAGCTTTCTTT. Its translation is CASGLAGTASTEAFF.

This chain links TRBV6-5 with TRBJ1-2; 8 bases map to TRBD1. From germline, CDR1 is MNHEY and CDR2 SVGAGI. Losses at the gene ends were 6 bases for V and 2 bases for J; bases not matched to a gene: 8. CDR3 length: 15 amino acids. CDR3 nucleotides: TGTGCCAGCAGAGAGGACAGGGCCGCGAACTATGGCTACACCTTC. It specifies CASREDRAANYGYTF.

The chain links TRBV29-1 to TRBJ2-1; D not resolved. Germline-derived CDR1 and CDR2 are SQVTM and ANQGSEA. The germline V and J ends were trimmed by 2 bases and 8 bases, with 10 bases remaining between them. The CDR3 contains 12 residues. In DNA, the CDR3 is TGCAGCGTTGAACGGCGCGACTATGAGCAGTTCTTC. It specifies CSVERRDYEQFF.

The J gene is TRBJ1-2, the V gene TRBV7-2, with D hard to call. The germline CDR1 and CDR2 sequences are SGHTA and FQGNSA. V lost 4 bases and J 8 bases, leaving 14 bases between the germline ends. The CDR3 totals 13 residues. Written as DNA, the CDR3 is TGTGCCAGCAGCTCGACCAGGTCCTCCGGCTACACCTTC. This encodes CASSSTRSSGYTF.

This chain links TRBV18 with TRBJ1-1; tentative D call: TRBD1 (5 bases). This CDR3 is 13 amino acids long. In germline, CDR1 is KGHSH, CDR2 LQKENI. With 6 bases removed from V and 8 bases from J, the gap between germline ends came to 16 bases. CDR3 coding DNA: TGTGCCAGCTCCCGTACCGGGACTGTGGAAGCTTTCTTT. Encoded protein: CASSRTGTVEAFF.

The chain links TRBV30 to TRBJ2-7; weak D call: TRBD1 (5 bases). CDR1 and CDR2 from the germline V gene are GTSNPN and SVGIG (reference sequence). The CDR3 length is 13 residues. V gave up 5 bases and J gave up 2 bases, with 13 bases separating them. This chain's CDR3 is CAWETGRAYEQYF. DNA for the CDR3: TGTGCCTGGGAAACAGGACGGGCCTACGAGCAGTACTTC.

V and J are TRBV7-3 and TRBJ2-3; 8 bases fit TRBD2. The ends lost 5 bases at V and 0 bases at J; junction bases unmatched: 4. The CDR3 has 15 residues. Germline CDR1 SGHTA, CDR2 FQGTGA. The DNA of the CDR3 is TGTGCCAGCAGCCGGAGCGGGGGAAGCACAGATACGCAGTATTTT. Its protein is CASSRSGGSTDTQYF.

DNA of the CDR3: TGTGCCAGCACCGGCGGGCCTAGGGGCACAGATACGCAGTATTTT. Translating it yields CASTGGPRGTDTQYF. V gene TRBV11-1 combines with J gene TRBJ2-3, with D perhaps matching TRBD2 (5 bases). Germline CDR1 and CDR2: SGHAT and FQDESV (reference sequence). Trimming took 7 bases from V and 1 from J, leaving 15 bases between them. This CDR3 is built from 15 residues.

The rearrangement links TRBV4-3 to TRBJ2-1, with TRBD2 identical over 9 bases. After removal of 0 bases from V and 3 bases from J, the junction contained 9 bases not matched to a gene. The CDR3 is 18 residues long. Germline lookup yields CDR1 LGHNA and CDR2 YSLEER. The CDR3 sequence is CASSQESGAGGVYNEQFF. In DNA form, the CDR3 reads TGCGCCAGCAGCCAAGAATCGGGGGCGGGAGGGGTCTACAATGAGCAGTTCTTC.